This T cell receptor (beta chain) was recovered during a study of T cell repertoires in cytomegalovirus infection. Overall study context: Indications of both CMV infection and matching HLA type were provided by public TCR beta signatures.

Trimming removed 5 bases from V and 0 bases from J; junction bases left unmatched: 6. The CDR3 loop spans 16 amino acids. The V gene's germline CDR1 is SEHNR and CDR2 FQNEAQ (reference sequence). This clonotype appeared many times. TCRdb re-derived calls from the reads in MiXCR, one entry per CDR3 protein. Counted here are some 100,000 distinct CDR3 sequences, 20% to 30% occurring once; the ten biggest clones make up around 40%. This sequence originates from a human donor in good health (CMV status not recorded). Some clones in this sample may be carry-over from other donors' samples. The sequencing input was CD8+ T cells from PBMCs. The J gene is TRBJ2-7, the V gene TRBV7-9, with 11 nucleotides matching TRBD1. In DNA form, the CDR3 reads TGTGCCAGCAGCGCAGGACAGGGGGCGAACTCCTACGAGCAGTACTTC. It is translated as CASSAGQGANSYEQYF.